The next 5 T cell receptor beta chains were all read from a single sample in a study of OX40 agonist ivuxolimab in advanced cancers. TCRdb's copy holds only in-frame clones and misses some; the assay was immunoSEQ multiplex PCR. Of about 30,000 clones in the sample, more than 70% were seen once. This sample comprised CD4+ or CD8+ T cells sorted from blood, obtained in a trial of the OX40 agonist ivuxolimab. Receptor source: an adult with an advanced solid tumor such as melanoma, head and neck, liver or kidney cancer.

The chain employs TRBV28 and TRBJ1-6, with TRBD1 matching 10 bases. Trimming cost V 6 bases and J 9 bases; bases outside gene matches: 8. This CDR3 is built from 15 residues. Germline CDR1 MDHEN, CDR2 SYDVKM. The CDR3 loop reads CASRDFGQGGSPLHF. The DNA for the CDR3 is TGTGCCAGCAGAGACTTCGGACAGGGGGGTTCACCCCTCCACTTT.

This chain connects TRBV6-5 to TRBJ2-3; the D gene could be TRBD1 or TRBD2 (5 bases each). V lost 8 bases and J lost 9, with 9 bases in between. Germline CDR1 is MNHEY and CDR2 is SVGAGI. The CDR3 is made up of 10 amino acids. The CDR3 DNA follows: TGTGCCAGCGGGTGGGGGACGCAGTATTTT. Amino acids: CASGWGTQYF.

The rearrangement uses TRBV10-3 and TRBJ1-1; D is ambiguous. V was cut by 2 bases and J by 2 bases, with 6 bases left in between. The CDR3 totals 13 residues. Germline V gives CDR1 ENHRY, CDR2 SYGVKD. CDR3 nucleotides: TGTGCCATCAGTGAGCTGCTCAACACTGAAGCTTTCTTT. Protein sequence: CAISELLNTEAFF.

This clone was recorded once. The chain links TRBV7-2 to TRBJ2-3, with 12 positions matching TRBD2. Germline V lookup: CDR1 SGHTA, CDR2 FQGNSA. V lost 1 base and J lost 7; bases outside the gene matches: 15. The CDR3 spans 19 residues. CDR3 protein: CASSLVPSGGAKVLNTQYF. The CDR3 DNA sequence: TGTGCCAGCAGCTTAGTTCCTAGCGGGGGGGCCAAGGTCCTAAATACGCAGTATTTT. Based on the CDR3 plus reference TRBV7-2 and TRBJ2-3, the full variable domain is GAGVSQSPSNKVTEKGKDVELRCDPISGHTALYWYRQSLGQGLEFLIYFQGNSAPDKSGLPSDRFSAERTGGSVSTLTIQRTQQEDSAVYLCASSLVPSGGAKVLNTQYFGPGTRLTVL.

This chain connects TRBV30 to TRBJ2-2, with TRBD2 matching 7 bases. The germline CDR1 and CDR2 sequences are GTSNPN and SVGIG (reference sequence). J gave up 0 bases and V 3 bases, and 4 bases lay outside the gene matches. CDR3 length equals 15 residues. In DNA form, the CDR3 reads TGTGCCTGGAGGGTAGCGGGTGCGAACACCGGGGAGCTGTTTTTT. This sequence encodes CAWRVAGANTGELFF.